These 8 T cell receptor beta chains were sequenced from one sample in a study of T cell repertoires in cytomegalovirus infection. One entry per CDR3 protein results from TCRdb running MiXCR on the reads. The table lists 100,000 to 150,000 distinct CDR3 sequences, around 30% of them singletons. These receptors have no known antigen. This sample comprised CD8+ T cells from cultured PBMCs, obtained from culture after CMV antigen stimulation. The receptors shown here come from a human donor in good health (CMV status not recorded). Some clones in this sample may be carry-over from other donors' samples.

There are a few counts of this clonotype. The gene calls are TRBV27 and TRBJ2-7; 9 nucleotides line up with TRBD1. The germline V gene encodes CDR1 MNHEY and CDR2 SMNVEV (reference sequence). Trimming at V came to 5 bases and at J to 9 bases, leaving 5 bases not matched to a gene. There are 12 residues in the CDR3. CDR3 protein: CASSPGQGAQYF. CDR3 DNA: TGTGCCAGCAGTCCGGGACAGGGCGCGCAGTACTTC.

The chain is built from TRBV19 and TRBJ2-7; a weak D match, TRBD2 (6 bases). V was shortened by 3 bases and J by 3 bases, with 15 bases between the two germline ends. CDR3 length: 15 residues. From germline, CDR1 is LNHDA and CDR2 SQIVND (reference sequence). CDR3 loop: CASSILPGSSYEQYV. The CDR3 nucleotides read TGTGCCAGTAGTATTCTGCCCGGGAGTAGCTACGAGCAGTACGTC.

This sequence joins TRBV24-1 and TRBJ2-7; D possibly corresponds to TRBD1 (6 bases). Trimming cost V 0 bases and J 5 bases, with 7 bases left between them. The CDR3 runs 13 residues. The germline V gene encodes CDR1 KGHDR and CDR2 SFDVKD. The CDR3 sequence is CATSDLGGNEQYF. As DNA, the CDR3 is TGTGCCACCAGTGATTTGGGGGGCAACGAGCAGTACTTC.

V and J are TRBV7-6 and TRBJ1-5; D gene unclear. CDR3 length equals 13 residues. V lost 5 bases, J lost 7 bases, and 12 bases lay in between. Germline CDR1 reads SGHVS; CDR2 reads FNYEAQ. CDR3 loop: CASSGSPGQPQHF. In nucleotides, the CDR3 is TGTGCCAGCAGCGGATCTCCGGGGCAGCCCCAGCATTTT.

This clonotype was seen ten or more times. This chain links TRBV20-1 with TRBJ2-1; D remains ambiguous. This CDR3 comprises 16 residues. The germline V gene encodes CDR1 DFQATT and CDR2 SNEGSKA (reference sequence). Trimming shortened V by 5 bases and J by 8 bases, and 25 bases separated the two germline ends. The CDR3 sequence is CSAQGPYHHHRDEQFF. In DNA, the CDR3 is TGCAGTGCTCAAGGACCCTACCACCACCATCGCGATGAGCAGTTCTTC.

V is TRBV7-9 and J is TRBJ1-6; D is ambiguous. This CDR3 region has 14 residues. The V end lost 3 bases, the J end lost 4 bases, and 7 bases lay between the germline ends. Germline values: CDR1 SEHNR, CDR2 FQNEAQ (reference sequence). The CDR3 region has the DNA TGTGCCAGCAGCTTCGGCCGGTATAATTCACCCCTCCACTTT. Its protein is CASSFGRYNSPLHF.

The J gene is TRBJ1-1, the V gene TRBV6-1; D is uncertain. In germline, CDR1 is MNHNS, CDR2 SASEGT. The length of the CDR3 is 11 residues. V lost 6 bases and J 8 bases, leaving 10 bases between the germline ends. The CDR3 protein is CASSGYREAFF. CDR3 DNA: TGTGCCAGCAGCGGGTACCGCGAAGCTTTCTTT.

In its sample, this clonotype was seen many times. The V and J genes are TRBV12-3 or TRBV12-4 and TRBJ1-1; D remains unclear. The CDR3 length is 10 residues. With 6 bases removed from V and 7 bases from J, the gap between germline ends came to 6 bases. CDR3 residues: CASRGDEAFF. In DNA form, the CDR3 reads TGTGCCAGCAGGGGAGATGAAGCTTTCTTT.